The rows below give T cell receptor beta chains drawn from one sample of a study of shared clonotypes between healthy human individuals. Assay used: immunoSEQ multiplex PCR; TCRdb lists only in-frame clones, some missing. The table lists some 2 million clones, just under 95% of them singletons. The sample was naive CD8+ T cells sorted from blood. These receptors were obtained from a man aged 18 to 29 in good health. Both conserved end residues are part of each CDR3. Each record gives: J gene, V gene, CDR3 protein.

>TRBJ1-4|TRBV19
CATLDPNSSEKLFF
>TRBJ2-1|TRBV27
CASSLQAAYNEQFF
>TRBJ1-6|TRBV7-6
CASSLALGGEGNSPLHF
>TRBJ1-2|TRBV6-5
CASRETGAPNYGYTF
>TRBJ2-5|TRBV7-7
CASSRLAEIQETQYF
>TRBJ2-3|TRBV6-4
CASSGPRQGTSDTQYF
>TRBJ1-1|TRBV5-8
CASSPVEGLPNTEAFF
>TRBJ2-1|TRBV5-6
CASSLVNNEQFF
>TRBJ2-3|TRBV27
CASSSTASPGDTQYF
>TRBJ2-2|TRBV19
CASSIVGGGPTNTGELFF
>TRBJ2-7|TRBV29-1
CSVEGDYAEQYF
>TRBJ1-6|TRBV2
CASKEGTAINSPLHF
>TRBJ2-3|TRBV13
CASSQWGQGESDTQYF
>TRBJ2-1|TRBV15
CATSRDIETDHNEQFF
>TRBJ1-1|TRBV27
CASSLSSTGDAFF
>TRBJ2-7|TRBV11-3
CASSLDRWKRTGCHEQYF
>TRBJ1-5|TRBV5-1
CASKGDDSNQPQHF
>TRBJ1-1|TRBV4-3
CASSQGSGRTMTEAFF
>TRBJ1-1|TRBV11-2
CASSLAAPGPPNTEAFF
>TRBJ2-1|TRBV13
CASSERVGVEQFF
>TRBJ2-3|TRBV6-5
CASSPQGTDTQYF
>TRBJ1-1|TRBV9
CASSVERNTEAFF
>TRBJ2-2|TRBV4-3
CASSQVGNTGELFF
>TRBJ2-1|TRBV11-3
CASSSSGGWGNEQFF
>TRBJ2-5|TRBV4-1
CASSQEQGDRGTETQYF
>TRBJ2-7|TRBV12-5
CASGLEGPSEQYF
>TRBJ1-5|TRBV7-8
CASSQDLNQPQHF
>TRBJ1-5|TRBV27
CASSLWAGGGNQPQHF
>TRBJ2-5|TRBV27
CASSLRPYQETQYF
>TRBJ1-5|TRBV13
CASSSGGHGDNQPQHF
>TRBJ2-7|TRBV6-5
CASGQGFSYEQYF
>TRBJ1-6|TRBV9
CASSVDGTGDSPLHF
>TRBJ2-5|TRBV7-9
CASSADGGAYQETQYF
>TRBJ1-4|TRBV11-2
CASSLNFEKLFF
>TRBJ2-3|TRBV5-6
CASNEGTDTQYF
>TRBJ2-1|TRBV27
CATQIMGGPYNEQFF